The sequence of this T cell receptor (beta chain) was determined in a study of cytomegalovirus exposure and HLA in healthy donors. Whole-study results and caveats: Per a later analysis, HLA-associated TCR beta chains showed more clonal expansion than other, equally common TCR beta chains.

Researchers ran the PCR with 60 Vbeta and 13 Jbeta primers. This table comes from immunoSEQ multiplex PCR, and its TCRdb copy is limited to in-frame clones, with some not included. This sample carries about 190,000 clones, about four fifths of them seen once, and the ten largest clones take about 2.4%. Healthy bone marrow donors made up the donor group. On this clone itself: Its antigen is currently unknown.

The CDR3 runs to 14 residues. The genes are TRBV1 and TRBJ2-5; the D call TRBD2 from the table was never checked on the DNA. TRBV1 is a documented pseudogene. This TCR was recovered from a male donor in good health and CMV-seronegative. Specimen: PBMCs. For the CDR3, the DNA is TGCACCAGTGAACCGGGACTAGCGGTGGAGACCCAGTACTTC. Its translation: CTSEPGLAVETQYF.